This T cell receptor (beta chain) was obtained from a study of blood T cell repertoires in COVID-19. Study details: In each case, the material was cDNA or gDNA derived from T cells, B-cell-depleted T cells, or PBMCs.

This clone has a single count. Clones were read by immunoSEQ multiplex PCR, and TCRdb kept only the in-frame ones, dropping some. The table lists almost 40,000 clones, more than 70% of them singletons. The receptor was isolated from a man aged 55-75 years with acute or convalescent COVID-19. Sequenced material: peripheral blood.

CDR3 DNA: TGTGCCAGCAGCCAAGAGGGAGTGAGGAGATGGTATTTT. Its protein is CASSQEGVRRWYF. This chain links TRBV3-1 (or the pseudogene TRBV3-2) with TRBJ2-3, with a weak D call TRBD2 (5 bases). V lost 0 bases to trimming and J lost 14 bases, with 15 bases between them. The CDR3 spans 13 residues. Germline V gene lookup returns CDR1 LGHDT and CDR2 YNNKEL (reference sequence).